Listed here are 2 T cell receptor beta chains from one sample, sequenced in a study of beta chain features in type 1 diabetes. All of the isolated RNA was reverse transcribed, so expressed TCRB transcripts were sequenced. Data came from immunoSEQ multiplex PCR; TCRdb stores just in-frame clones and leaves some out. The data show about 140,000 clones, 6.9% seen once. Sample: central memory CD4+ T cells from blood. The origin of the receptors is a woman aged 25 to 39 in good health.

The chain is built from TRBV7-2 and TRBJ1-1; TRBD1 agrees at 10 bases. This CDR3 spans 15 amino acids. Germline trimming cut 3 bases from V and 5 bases from J; bases unmatched to any gene: 6. Per the germline V gene, CDR1 is SGHTA and CDR2 is FQGNSA. CDR3 in amino acids: CASSFGGTGATEAFF. For the CDR3, the DNA is TGTGCCAGCAGCTTCGGGGGGACAGGGGCGACTGAAGCTTTCTTT. The full variable domain, in which reference TRBV7-2 and TRBJ1-1 provide the parts outside the CDR3, is GAGVSQSPSNKVTEKGKDVELRCDPISGHTALYWYRQSLGQGLEFLIYFQGNSAPDKSGLPSDRFSAERTGGSVSTLTIQRTQQEDSAVYLCASSFGGTGATEAFFGQGTRLTVV.

The chain links TRBV29-1 to TRBJ1-2, with D possibly matching TRBD1 (6 bases). Germline lookup yields CDR1 SQVTM and CDR2 ANQGSEA. With 7 bases removed from V and 8 bases from J, the gap between germline ends came to 23 bases. The CDR3 contains 14 residues. This CDR3 is CSATRVGGVGGYTF. DNA for the CDR3: TGCAGCGCTACGCGCGTAGGGGGGGTTGGAGGCTACACCTTC.